This T cell receptor beta chain was found in a study of control samples from healthy donors and cancer patients. The CDR3 length is 13 residues. The V end was cut by 6 bases, the J end by 5 bases, with 14 bases between. Some clones are missing from TCRdb's copy, which holds only in-frame ones; the method was immunoSEQ multiplex PCR. The sample shows 50,000 to 55,000 clones, approximately 95% of them seen only once. The clonotype originates from a man aged 25-45 years in good health. Sequencing was performed on blood. This chain uses TRBV12-3 or TRBV12-4 with TRBJ2-7, with TRBD2 as a possible D gene (5 bases). This CDR3 reads CASSDYFQDEQYF. The CDR3 bases are TGTGCCAGCAGCGACTATTTCCAGGACGAGCAGTACTTC.